The present TCR beta chain was sequenced within a study of cytomegalovirus exposure and HLA in healthy donors. A multiplex PCR was run with 60 Vbeta primers and 13 Jbeta primers. Repertoires were generated with immunoSEQ multiplex PCR, while TCRdb's copy carries only in-frame clones and drops some. The sample records roughly 99,000 clones, roughly 76% being singletons. The germline V and J ends were trimmed by 0 bases and 3 bases, with 9 bases remaining between them. CDR1 is MNHNS and CDR2 is SASEGT in the germline V gene. The CDR3 has 14 amino acids. V and J are TRBV6-1 and TRBJ2-7, with D possibly matching TRBD2 (5 bases). The TCR sequence derives from a man between 18 and 35 years old in good health and CMV-seronegative. Material for sequencing was PBMCs. The CDR3 protein is CASSEATGIYEQYF. CDR3 sequence (DNA): TGTGCCAGCAGTGAAGCGACGGGGATCTACGAGCAGTACTTC.